The 21 T cell receptor beta chains below come from one sample, sequenced in a study of response to subunit inactivated influenza vaccine. Using its own MiXCR run on the RT-PCR reads, TCRdb lists one record per CDR3 protein. The sample consists of around 850,000 distinct CDR3 sequences, about 18% of them appearing once. The sequencing here drew on PBMCs from blood, taken 5 to 6 days after vaccination. Receptor source: a man over 45 who received an inactivated influenza vaccine.

This clonotype was seen ten or more times. The chain recombines TRBV12-3 or TRBV12-4 with TRBJ1-3, with 12 bases identical to TRBD1. The junction had 8 bases not matched to a gene; V was cut back by 8 bases and J by 0 bases. The CDR3 has 17 residues. CDR3 in DNA: TGTGCCAGCGGCCTGGGGACAGGGGGCAGCTCTGGAAACACCATATATTTT. Translating gives CASGLGTGGSSGNTIYF.

This chain uses TRBV24-1 with TRBJ2-1; D is unclear. Trimming pared 0 bases from V and 7 bases from J, leaving 9 bases between. The CDR3 extends over 14 amino acids. Germline V CDR1 and CDR2: KGHDR, SFDVKD. CDR3 protein: CATSDLWAGNEQFF. Written as DNA, the CDR3 is TGTGCCACCAGTGATTTGTGGGCTGGGAATGAGCAGTTCTTC.

The chain uses TRBV5-1 and TRBJ2-7; D unresolved. With 0 bases removed from V and 3 bases from J, the gap between germline ends came to 16 bases. The CDR3 extends over 16 amino acids. Germline CDR1 SGHRS, CDR2 YFSETQ. CDR3 sequence: CASSLAVGSNFYEQYF. The DNA for the CDR3 is TGCGCCAGCAGCTTGGCGGTTGGATCAAATTTCTACGAGCAGTACTTC.

The gene calls are TRBV30 and TRBJ2-1; 7 bases agree with TRBD1. Germline CDR1 GTSNPN, CDR2 SVGIG (reference sequence). Trimming at V came to 3 bases and at J to 6 bases, leaving 11 bases not matched to a gene. This CDR3 comprises 15 residues. This chain's CDR3 is CAWSHRPPGGNEQFF. The CDR3 DNA is TGTGCCTGGAGCCATAGGCCCCCAGGGGGCAATGAGCAGTTCTTC.

The chain couples TRBV7-9 to TRBJ2-3, with 9 bases lining up with TRBD1. V trimming: 5 bases; J trimming: 10 bases; junction bases outside the gene matches: 4. Germline CDR1 and CDR2: SEHNR and FQNEAQ (reference sequence). This CDR3 has 12 amino acids. CDR3 in amino acids: CASSMDRGAQYF. Here the CDR3 DNA reads TGTGCCAGCAGCATGGACAGGGGCGCGCAGTATTTT. Full variable domain (rest looked up from reference TRBV7-9 and TRBJ2-3): DTGVSQNPRHKITKRGQNVTFRCDPISEHNRLYWYRQTLGQGPEFLTYFQNEAQLEKSRLLSDRFSAERPKGSFSTLEIQRTEQGDSAMYLCASSMDRGAQYFGPGTRLTVL.

The rearrangement joins TRBV2 to TRBJ2-1; no clear D gene. This CDR3 contains 14 residues. Germline-derived CDR1 and CDR2 are SNHLY and FYNNEI. V lost 3 bases, J lost 5 bases, and 11 bases lay in between. The CDR3 sequence: CASSEETEHNEQFF. DNA for the CDR3: TGTGCCAGCAGTGAGGAGACGGAACACAATGAGCAGTTCTTC.

The rearrangement uses TRBV6-2 or TRBV6-3 and TRBJ2-3; 7 bases match TRBD2. The CDR3 is made up of 17 amino acids. The V segment lost 0 bases and the J segment 3 bases; nucleotides outside the gene matches: 9. Germline V gene data show CDR1 as MNHEY and CDR2 as SVGEGT. CDR3 loop: CASSYSSAGAWTDTQYF. The DNA of the CDR3 is TGTGCCAGCAGTTACTCGTCGGCGGGAGCGTGGACAGATACGCAGTATTTT.

The V and J genes are TRBV4-2 and TRBJ2-1; TRBD2 agrees at 9 bases. Germline V gene sequence: CDR1 LGHNA, CDR2 YNFKEQ. The CDR3 spans 16 residues. J gave up 6 bases and V 1 base, and 7 bases lay outside the gene matches. CDR3 sequence (DNA): TGTGCCAGCAGCCAAGTTACGGCGGGGGGGCTCAATGAGCAGTTCTTC. Protein product: CASSQVTAGGLNEQFF.

This chain joins TRBV6-2 or TRBV6-3 and TRBJ2-7; 9 bases agree with TRBD1. The CDR3 extends over 14 amino acids. Germline V lookup: CDR1 MNHEY, CDR2 SVGEGT. J lost 2 bases, V lost 5 bases, and 4 bases had no gene match. CDR3 region: CASSGTGLAYEQYF. DNA for the CDR3: TGTGCCAGCAGTGGGACAGGGTTAGCCTACGAGCAGTACTTC.

The table lists this clonotype with a few counts. The chain uses TRBV7-6 and TRBJ2-7; no definite D call. CDR1 and CDR2 (germline): SGHVS, FNYEAQ. The CDR3 sequence is 14 residues long. V lost 4 bases, J lost 0 bases, and 10 bases lay in between. The CDR3 is CASSSEGSSYEQYF. The CDR3 nucleotides read TGTGCCAGCAGCTCCGAAGGATCCTCCTACGAGCAGTACTTC. The full variable domain, in which reference TRBV7-6 and TRBJ2-7 provide the parts outside the CDR3, is GAGVSQSPRYKVTKRGQDVALRCDPISGHVSLYWYRQALGQGPEFLTYFNYEAQQDKSGLPNDRFSAERPEGSISTLTIQRTEQRDSAMYRCASSSEGSSYEQYFGPGTRLTVT.

V gene TRBV6-1 combines with J gene TRBJ2-1; no firm D call. Germline CDR1 and CDR2: MNHNS and SASEGT. Trimming left V 6 bases short and J 12 bases short, with 15 bases between. The CDR3 has 12 amino acids. The CDR3 DNA is TGTGCCAGCAGACCGAACCAGCCGCGGCAGTTCTTC. Its translation is CASRPNQPRQFF.

This sequence joins TRBV20-1 and TRBJ2-7, with TRBD2 identical over 13 bases. The germline V gene has CDR1 DFQATT and CDR2 SNEGSKA (reference sequence). The CDR3 runs to 15 residues. The J segment lost 6 bases and the V segment lost 3 bases, leaving 8 bases of the junction unmatched. In nucleotides, the CDR3 is TGCAGTGCTAGTGGACCGGGACTAGCGGGACTCGAGCAGTACTTC. Its translation: CSASGPGLAGLEQYF.

The genes are TRBV6-2 or TRBV6-3 and TRBJ2-5; 9 bases align to TRBD2. The CDR3 length is 16 residues. Germline lookup yields CDR1 MNHEY and CDR2 SVGEGT. Trimming cost V 2 bases and J 1 base; bases outside gene matches: 5. CDR3: CASSYPSGNSQETQYF. The CDR3 DNA is TGTGCCAGCAGTTACCCTAGCGGGAATTCCCAAGAGACCCAGTACTTC.

The rearrangement joins TRBV24-1 to TRBJ1-2, with D tentatively TRBD1 (5 bases). Trimming took off 3 bases at V and 6 bases at J, with 10 bases between the two ends. There are 13 residues in the CDR3. Germline values: CDR1 KGHDR, CDR2 SFDVKD. In nucleotides, the CDR3 is TGTGCCACCAGTGATGTCCGGGACCATGGCTACACCTTC. Translating it yields CATSDVRDHGYTF.

V is TRBV11-1 and J is TRBJ2-1; D gene unclear. Trimming removed 1 base from V and 8 bases from J, with 6 bases in between. This CDR3 is 12 amino acids long. The germline CDR1 and CDR2 sequences are SGHAT and FQDESV (reference sequence). In nucleotides, the CDR3 is TGTGCCAGCAGCTTAGTCCAGGATGAGCAGTTCTTC. Its protein is CASSLVQDEQFF. The full variable domain, with the rest looked up from reference TRBV11-1 and TRBJ2-1, is EAEVAQSPRYKITEKSQAVAFWCDPISGHATLYWYRQILGQGPELLVQFQDESVVDDSQLPKDRFSAERLKGVDSTLKIQPAELGDSAMYLCASSLVQDEQFFGPGTRLTVL.

This clonotype was counted only a few times. The V gene is TRBV3-1, the J gene TRBJ2-7; possibly TRBD1 for D (5 bases). Germline V lookup: CDR1 LGHDT, CDR2 YNNKEL (reference sequence). The V end lost 4 bases, the J end lost 7 bases, and 11 bases lay between the germline ends. The CDR3 length is 12 residues. CDR3 in DNA: TGTGCCAGCAGCCCTCTAGGGGCAGAGCAGTACTTC. Translated, it gives CASSPLGAEQYF.

This rearrangement joins TRBV13 to TRBJ2-5, with 7 bases that match TRBD2. The CDR3 spans 14 residues. From germline, CDR1 is PRHDT and CDR2 FYEKMQ (reference sequence). V shed 2 bases and J 5 bases; nucleotides not matched to a gene: 5. CDR3 nucleotides: TGTGCCAGCAGCTTAAGTATCGGGGGGGAGACCCAGTACTTC. Its protein product is CASSLSIGGETQYF. Based on the CDR3 plus reference TRBV13 and TRBJ2-5, the full variable domain is AAGVIQSPRHLIKEKRETATLKCYPIPRHDTVYWYQQGPGQDPQFLISFYEKMQSDKGSIPDRFSAQQFSDYHSELNMSSLELGDSALYFCASSLSIGGETQYFGPGTRLLVL.

This clonotype came up a few times. The rearrangement links TRBV7-2 to TRBJ1-3; no firm D call. V lost 2 bases, J lost 4 bases, and 15 bases lay in between. The germline V gene encodes CDR1 SGHTA and CDR2 FQGNSA. There are 16 residues in the CDR3. The CDR3 spells CASSLSPARMGNTIYF. CDR3 sequence (DNA): TGTGCCAGCAGCTTATCGCCTGCGAGGATGGGAAACACCATATATTTT.

This clonotype was seen more than once but under ten times. The V and J genes are TRBV9 and TRBJ2-7; 9 nucleotides align to TRBD2. V dropped 0 bases and J dropped 0; count of bases not matched to a gene: 13. Germline V gene lookup returns CDR1 SGDLS and CDR2 YYNGEE. The CDR3 covers 19 residues. CDR3 sequence (DNA): TGTGCCAGCAGCGTAGCTCCGATAGCGGGGGTCGGGAGCTCCTACGAGCAGTACTTC. It encodes CASSVAPIAGVGSSYEQYF.

The chain recombines TRBV20-1 with TRBJ2-3; maybe TRBD1 (5 bases). This CDR3 has 10 residues. Germline V gene sequence: CDR1 DFQATT, CDR2 SNEGSKA (reference sequence). V lost 3 bases, J lost 9 bases, and 7 bases lay in between. This CDR3 reads CSASWGTQYF. CDR3 bases: TGCAGTGCTAGTTGGGGCACGCAGTATTTT.

This clonotype was detected only a few times. This sequence joins TRBV12-3 or TRBV12-4 and TRBJ2-1; 10 nucleotides agree with TRBD2. Trimming cost V 6 bases and J 9 bases; bases outside gene matches: 14. The CDR3 consists of 16 residues. The DNA for the CDR3 is TGTGCCAGCAGGCGTGACTACGGAGCGGGAGGGGGTGAGCAGTTCTTC. Encoded protein: CASRRDYGAGGGEQFF.